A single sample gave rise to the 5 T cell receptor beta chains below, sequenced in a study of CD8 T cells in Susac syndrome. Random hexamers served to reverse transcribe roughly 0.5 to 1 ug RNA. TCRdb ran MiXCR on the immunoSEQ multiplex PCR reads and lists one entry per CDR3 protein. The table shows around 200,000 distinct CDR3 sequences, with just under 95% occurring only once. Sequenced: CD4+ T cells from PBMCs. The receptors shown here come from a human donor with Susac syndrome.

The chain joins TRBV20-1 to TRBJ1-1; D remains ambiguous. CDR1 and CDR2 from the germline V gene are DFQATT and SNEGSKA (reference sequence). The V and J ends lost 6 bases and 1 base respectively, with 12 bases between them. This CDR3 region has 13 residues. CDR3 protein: CSAPQTSNTEAFF. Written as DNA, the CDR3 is TGCAGTGCACCTCAGACATCGAACACTGAAGCTTTCTTT.

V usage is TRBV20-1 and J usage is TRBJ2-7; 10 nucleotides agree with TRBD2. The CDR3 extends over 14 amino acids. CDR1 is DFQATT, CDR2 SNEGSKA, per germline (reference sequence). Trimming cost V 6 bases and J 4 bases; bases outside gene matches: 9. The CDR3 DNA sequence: TGCAGTGCCGTACTTCTAGCGGGAGTGTACGAGCAGTACTTC. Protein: CSAVLLAGVYEQYF.

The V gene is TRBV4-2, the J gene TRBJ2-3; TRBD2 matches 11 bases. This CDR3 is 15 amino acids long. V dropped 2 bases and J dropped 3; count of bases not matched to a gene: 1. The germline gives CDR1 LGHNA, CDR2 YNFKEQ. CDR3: CASSQRTSGTDTQYF. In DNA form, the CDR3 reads TGTGCCAGCAGCCAAAGGACTAGCGGGACAGATACGCAGTATTTT.

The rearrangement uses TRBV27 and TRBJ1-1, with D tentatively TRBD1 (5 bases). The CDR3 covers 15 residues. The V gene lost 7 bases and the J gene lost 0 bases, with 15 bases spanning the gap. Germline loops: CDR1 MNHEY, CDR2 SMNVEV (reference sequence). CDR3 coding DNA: TGTGCCAGCACCCAATGGGGGACCATGAACACTGAAGCTTTCTTT. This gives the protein CASTQWGTMNTEAFF.

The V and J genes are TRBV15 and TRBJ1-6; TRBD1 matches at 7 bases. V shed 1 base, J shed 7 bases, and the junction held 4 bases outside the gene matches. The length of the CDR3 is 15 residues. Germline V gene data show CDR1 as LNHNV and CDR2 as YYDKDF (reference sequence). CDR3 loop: CATSRAGQANSPLHF. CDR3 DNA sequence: TGTGCCACCAGCAGAGCCGGACAGGCGAATTCACCCCTCCACTTT.